The 14 T cell receptor beta chains presented below share a single source sample, sequenced in a study of graft-versus-host responses after intestinal transplantation (dated by TCRdb to the early 2020s). This specimen's time point label, per the study, means: cells obtained before transplantation from donor or recipient. The receptor library was made with the immunoSEQ multiplex PCR assay. The table was pulled from immuneACCESS by TCRdb, which kept in-frame rearrangements only. Such tables lose some clones; where checked, under half of the loss comes from unresolved V genes, and the rest has no known cause. The sample table records some 79,000 clones; about 89% of these occur just once. The top ten constitute approximately 0.33% of the sample. Antigens for these TCRs are unknown. The sample consisted of unstimulated CD4+ T cells sorted from spleen or lymph node cells, taken before intestinal transplant. These receptors originate from a human donor who received an intestinal transplant.

J is TRBJ1-2 and V is TRBV5-4, with 7 bases aligning to TRBD1. CDR3 length: 13 residues. The V gene end was trimmed by 4 bases and the J gene end by 8 bases; junction bases not matched to a gene: 8. Germline V gene lookup returns CDR1 SGHNT and CDR2 YYREEE (reference sequence). Here the CDR3 reads CASSPTGSDGYTF. The CDR3, as DNA: TGTGCCAGCAGCCCGACAGGGTCTGACGGCTACACCTTC.

The rearrangement joins TRBV28 to TRBJ2-3, with 7 bases that match TRBD1. The CDR3 has 15 residues. The trim removed 7 bases at V and 0 bases at J, leaving 7 bases unmatched. Germline V lookup: CDR1 MDHEN, CDR2 SYDVKM. DNA for the CDR3: TGTGCCAGCAAACCGCAGGGGGTAAGCACAGATACGCAGTATTTT. Its translation is CASKPQGVSTDTQYF.

The CDR3 DNA reads as TGTGCCAGCAGTGAGCGGGTGGGTGGGGAGACCCAGTACTTC. This encodes CASSERVGGETQYF. The chain links TRBV2 to TRBJ2-5, with a weak D call TRBD2 (5 bases). Trimming shortened V by 3 bases and J by 5 bases, and 13 bases separated the two germline ends. Germline CDR1 and CDR2: SNHLY and FYNNEI. The CDR3 runs to 14 residues.

The rearrangement joins TRBV28 to TRBJ2-7, with D unresolved. The CDR3 covers 14 residues. The germline gives CDR1 MDHEN, CDR2 SYDVKM. V dropped 3 bases and J dropped 0 bases, with 9 bases sitting between them. The CDR3 loop reads CASSFRRSSYEQYF. CDR3 nucleotides: TGTGCCAGCAGTTTTCGACGGAGCTCCTACGAGCAGTACTTC.

The CDR3 sequence is CASSSSGTTTYEQYF. The DNA for the CDR3 is TGTGCCAGCAGTTCTTCCGGGACTACCACCTACGAGCAGTACTTC. The chain recombines TRBV28 with TRBJ2-7, with TRBD2 identical over 7 bases. Germline V lookup: CDR1 MDHEN, CDR2 SYDVKM. The CDR3 has 15 residues. Losses at the gene ends were 4 bases for V and 2 bases for J; bases not matched to a gene: 8.

The genes are TRBV5-6 and TRBJ1-1, with 9 bases matching TRBD1. There are 17 residues in the CDR3. Losses at the gene ends were 5 bases for V and 4 bases for J; bases not matched to a gene: 15. Germline V gene sequence: CDR1 SGHDT, CDR2 YYEEEE. The CDR3 here is CASSNLLRDREFTEAFF. CDR3 nucleotide sequence: TGTGCCAGCAGTAATTTACTCCGGGACAGGGAATTCACTGAAGCTTTCTTT.

The chain links TRBV7-9 to TRBJ1-4, with D possibly being TRBD1 (6 bases). V was cut by 5 bases and J by 8 bases, with 9 bases left in between. The CDR3 consists of 12 residues. From germline, CDR1 is SEHNR and CDR2 FQNEAQ (reference sequence). The CDR3 DNA is TGTGCCAGCAGCCAAACAGGGGAAAAACTGTTTTTT. Amino acids: CASSQTGEKLFF.

This chain uses TRBV6-1 with TRBJ2-7; 9 bases line up with TRBD1. The CDR3 has 14 amino acids. V was clipped by 5 bases and J by 3 bases; unmatched bases: 5. The germline gives CDR1 MNHNS, CDR2 SASEGT. CDR3 sequence (DNA): TGTGCCAGCAGTTCGGACAGGGGAATCTACGAGCAGTACTTC. As protein: CASSSDRGIYEQYF.

V and J are TRBV5-1 and TRBJ2-1; 7 bases match TRBD1. Germline V gene data show CDR1 as SGHRS and CDR2 as YFSETQ. Trimming took 2 bases from V and 6 from J; bases not matched to a gene: 2. The CDR3 runs to 13 residues. In nucleotides, the CDR3 is TGCGCCAGCAGCTTACAGGGGACCAATGAGCAGTTCTTC. This translates into CASSLQGTNEQFF.

This clone came up a few times. The chain joins TRBV4-1 to TRBJ1-6; D gene uncertain. CDR3 length: 15 amino acids. Trimming cost V 0 bases and J 10 bases, with 13 bases left between them. CDR1 and CDR2 from the germline V gene are MGHRA and YSYEKL. CDR3 DNA sequence: TGCGCCAGCAGCCAAGATGGTACAGCCTGGTCACCCCTCCACTTT. Translated, it gives CASSQDGTAWSPLHF.

The chain recombines TRBV5-6 with TRBJ1-3, with TRBD1 matching 8 bases. The CDR3 runs to 15 residues. Germline lookup yields CDR1 SGHDT and CDR2 YYEEEE. The V and J ends lost 4 bases and 6 bases, in that order; junction bases with no gene match: 9. The CDR3 bases are TGTGCCAGCAGCCTGTGGACAGGGAACGAAAACACCATATATTTT. It specifies CASSLWTGNENTIYF.

This chain links TRBV5-1 with TRBJ2-5, with 7 bases identical to TRBD2. The CDR3 consists of 13 residues. Germline V gene sequence: CDR1 SGHRS, CDR2 YFSETQ. Trimming removed 4 bases from V and 13 bases from J; junction bases left unmatched: 13. The CDR3 region is CASSPWEGRRGYF. The CDR3 nucleotides read TGCGCCAGCAGCCCATGGGAGGGGCGCAGAGGGTACTTC.

The chain combines TRBV27 with TRBJ1-2, with TRBD1 identical over 9 bases. The CDR3 loop spans 15 amino acids. CDR1 is MNHEY and CDR2 is SMNVEV in the germline V gene (reference sequence). V was clipped by 4 bases and J by 7 bases; unmatched bases: 10. CDR3 nucleotide sequence: TGTGCCAGCAGTTCCACCGGGACAGGGTTGGGTGGCTACACCTTC. It encodes CASSSTGTGLGGYTF.

This clone appeared once. The chain uses TRBV30 and TRBJ1-1, with D unclear. Germline V gene lookup returns CDR1 GTSNPN and CDR2 SVGIG (reference sequence). The V gene lost 0 bases and the J gene lost 3 bases, with 8 bases spanning the gap. CDR3 size: 13 residues. CDR3 bases: TGTGCCTGGAGTGTACGACGGGACACTGAAGCTTTCTTT. It is translated as CAWSVRRDTEAFF.